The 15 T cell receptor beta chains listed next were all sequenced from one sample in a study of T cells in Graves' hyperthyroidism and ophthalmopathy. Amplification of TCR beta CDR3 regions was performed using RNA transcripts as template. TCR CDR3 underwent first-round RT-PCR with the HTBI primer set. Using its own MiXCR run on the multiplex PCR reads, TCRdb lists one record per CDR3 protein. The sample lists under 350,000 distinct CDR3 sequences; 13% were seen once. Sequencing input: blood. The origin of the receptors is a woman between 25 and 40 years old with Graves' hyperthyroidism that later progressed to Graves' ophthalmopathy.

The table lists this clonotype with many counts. The CDR3 DNA reads TGTGCCACCAGGGACAGCAGCCTCGTGTATGAGCAGTACTTC. It yields the protein CATRDSSLVYEQYF. The chain links TRBV10-3 to TRBJ2-7; 7 nucleotides line up with TRBD1. The CDR3 is 14 amino acids. Trimming at V came to 10 bases and at J to 7 bases, leaving 16 bases not matched to a gene. The V gene's germline CDR1 is ENHRY and CDR2 SYGVKD.

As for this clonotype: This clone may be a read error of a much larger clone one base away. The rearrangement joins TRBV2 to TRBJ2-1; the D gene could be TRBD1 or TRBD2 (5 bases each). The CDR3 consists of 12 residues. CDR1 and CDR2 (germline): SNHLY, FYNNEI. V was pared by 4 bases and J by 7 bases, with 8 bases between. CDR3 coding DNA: TGTGCCAGCAGTGGGGGGAGTAATGAGCAGTTCTTC. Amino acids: CASSGGSNEQFF.

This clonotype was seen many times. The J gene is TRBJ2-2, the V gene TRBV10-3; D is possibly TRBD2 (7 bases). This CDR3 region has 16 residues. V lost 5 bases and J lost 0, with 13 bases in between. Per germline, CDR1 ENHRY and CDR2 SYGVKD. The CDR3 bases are TGTGCCATCAGTCGAGCGGGGACACCGAACACCGGGGAGCTGTTTTTT. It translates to CAISRAGTPNTGELFF.

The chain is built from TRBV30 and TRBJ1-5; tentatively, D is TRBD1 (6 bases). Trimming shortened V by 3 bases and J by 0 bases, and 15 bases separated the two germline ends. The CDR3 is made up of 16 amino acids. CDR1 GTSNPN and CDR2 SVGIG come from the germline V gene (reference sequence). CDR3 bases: TGTGCCTGGAGGGACACCTCCAGGGGTAGCAATCAGCCCCAGCATTTT. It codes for CAWRDTSRGSNQPQHF.

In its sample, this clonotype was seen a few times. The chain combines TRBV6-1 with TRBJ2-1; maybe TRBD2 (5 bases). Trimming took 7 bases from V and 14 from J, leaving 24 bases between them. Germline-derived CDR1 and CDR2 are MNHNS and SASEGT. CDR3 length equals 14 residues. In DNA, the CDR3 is TGTGCCAGCACCCGGCTAGCCGATAATAAACCGGAGTTCTTC. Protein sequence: CASTRLADNKPEFF.

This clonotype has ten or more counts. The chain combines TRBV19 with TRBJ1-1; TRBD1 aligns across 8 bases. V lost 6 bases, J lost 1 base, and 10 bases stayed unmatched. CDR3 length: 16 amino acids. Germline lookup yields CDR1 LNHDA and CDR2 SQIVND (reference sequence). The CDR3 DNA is TGTGCCAGTAGCCTCGGACAGGGAGTAGGGAACACTGAAGCTTTCTTT. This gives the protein CASSLGQGVGNTEAFF.

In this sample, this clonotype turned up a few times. CDR3 in amino acids: CASSGDRAYPREQYF. The DNA for the CDR3 is TGTGCCAGCAGTGGGGACAGGGCCTACCCAAGGGAGCAGTACTTC. V is TRBV25-1 and J is TRBJ2-7, with 9 bases fitting TRBD1. V gave up 4 bases and J gave up 7 bases; unmatched junction bases: 11. CDR3 length: 15 amino acids. Germline CDR1 reads MGHDK; CDR2 reads SYGVNS.

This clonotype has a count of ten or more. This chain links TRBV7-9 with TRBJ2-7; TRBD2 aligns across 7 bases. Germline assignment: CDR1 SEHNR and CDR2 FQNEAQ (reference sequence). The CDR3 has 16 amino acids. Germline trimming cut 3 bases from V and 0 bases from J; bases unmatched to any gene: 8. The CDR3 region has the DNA TGTGCCAGCAGCTTGTGGGCGGGAGCAAACTCCTACGAGCAGTACTTC. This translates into CASSLWAGANSYEQYF. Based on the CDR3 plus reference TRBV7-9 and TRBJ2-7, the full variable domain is DTGVSQNPRHKITKRGQNVTFRCDPISEHNRLYWYRQTLGQGPEFLTYFQNEAQLEKSRLLSDRFSAERPKGSFSTLEIQRTEQGDSAMYLCASSLWAGANSYEQYFGPGTRLTVT.

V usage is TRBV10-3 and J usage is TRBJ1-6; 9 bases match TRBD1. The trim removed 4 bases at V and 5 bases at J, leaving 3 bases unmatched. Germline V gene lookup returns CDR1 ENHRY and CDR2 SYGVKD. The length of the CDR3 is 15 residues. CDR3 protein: CAISGQGEDNSPLHF. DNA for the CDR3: TGTGCCATCAGTGGACAGGGGGAAGATAATTCACCCCTCCACTTT.

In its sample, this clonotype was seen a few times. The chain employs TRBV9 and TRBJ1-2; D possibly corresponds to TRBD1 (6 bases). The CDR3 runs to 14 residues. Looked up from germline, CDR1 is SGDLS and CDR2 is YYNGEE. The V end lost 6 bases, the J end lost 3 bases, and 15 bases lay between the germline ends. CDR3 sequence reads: CASTSGRTDYGYTF. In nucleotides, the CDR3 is TGTGCCAGCACGAGCGGTAGGACAGACTATGGCTACACCTTC.

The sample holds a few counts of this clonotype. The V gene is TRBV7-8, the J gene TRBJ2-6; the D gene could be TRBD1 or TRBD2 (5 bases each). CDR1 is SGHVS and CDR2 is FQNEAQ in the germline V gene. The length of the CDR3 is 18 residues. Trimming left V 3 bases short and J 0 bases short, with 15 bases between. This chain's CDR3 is CASSFLGVGRSGANVLTF. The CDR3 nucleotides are TGTGCCAGCAGCTTCCTGGGGGTGGGGCGCTCTGGGGCCAACGTCCTGACTTTC. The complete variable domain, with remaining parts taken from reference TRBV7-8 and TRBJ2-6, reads GAGVSQSPRYKVAKRGQDVALRCDPISGHVSLFWYQQALGQGPEFLTYFQNEAQLDKSGLPSDRFFAERPEGSVSTLKIQRTQQEDSAVYLCASSFLGVGRSGANVLTFGAGSRLTVL.

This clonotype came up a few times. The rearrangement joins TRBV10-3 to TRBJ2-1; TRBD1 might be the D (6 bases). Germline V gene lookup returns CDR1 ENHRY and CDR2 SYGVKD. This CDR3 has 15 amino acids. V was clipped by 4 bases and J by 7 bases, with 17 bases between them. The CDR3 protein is CAISVRGARGNEQFF. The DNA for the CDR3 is TGTGCCATCAGTGTCCGTGGGGCTAGGGGGAATGAGCAGTTCTTC.

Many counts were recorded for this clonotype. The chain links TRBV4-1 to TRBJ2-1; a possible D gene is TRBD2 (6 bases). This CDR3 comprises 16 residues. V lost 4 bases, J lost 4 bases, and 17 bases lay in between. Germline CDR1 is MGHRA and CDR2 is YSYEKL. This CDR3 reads CASSPLGGEGYNEQFF. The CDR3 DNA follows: TGCGCCAGCAGCCCTCTCGGGGGAGAGGGGTACAATGAGCAGTTCTTC.

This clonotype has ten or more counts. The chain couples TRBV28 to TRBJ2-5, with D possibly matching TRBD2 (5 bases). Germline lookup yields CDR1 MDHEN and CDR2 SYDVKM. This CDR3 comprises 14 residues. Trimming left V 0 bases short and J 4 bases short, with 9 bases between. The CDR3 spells CASSLWVRAETQYF. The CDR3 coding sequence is TGTGCCAGCAGTTTATGGGTGAGGGCAGAGACCCAGTACTTC.

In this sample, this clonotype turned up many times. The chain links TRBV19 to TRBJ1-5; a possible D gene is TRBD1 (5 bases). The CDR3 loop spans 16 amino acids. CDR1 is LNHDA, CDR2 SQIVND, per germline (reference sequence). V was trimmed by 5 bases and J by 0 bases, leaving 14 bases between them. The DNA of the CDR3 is TGTGCCAGTAGTGGTGGAGGGACCTTTAGCAATCAGCCCCAGCATTTT. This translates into CASSGGGTFSNQPQHF.